Included here is one T cell receptor beta chain sequence, with context. Antigen: not known. Deletions cut 4 bases from V and 4 bases from J, with 10 bases between. CDR1 and CDR2 (germline): SQVTM, ANQGSEA. This CDR3 region has 12 residues. The sample belongs to a study of T cells after yellow fever vaccination. General study points: Compared with primary, the secondary response was weaker and peaked at day 5, not 15. Primary-vaccination clones mostly resurfaced post-booster (about 95% CD4, around 88% CD8). A limited proportion of clonotypes was detected within both the CD4 and CD8 compartments.

The authors made TCR cDNA by 5'RACE template switching, adding a universal primer site and UMIs. TCRdb re-called the 5' RACE reads through MiXCR, storing one row per CDR3 protein. The sample comprises about 320,000 distinct CDR3 sequences, about 10% of which are singletons, and approximately 3.3% rests with the top ten. The receptor was derived from a man younger than 30 who received the YFV17D yellow fever vaccine. V usage is TRBV29-1 and J usage is TRBJ2-5; D gene uncertain. The material was CD4+ T cells sorted from PBMCs, obtained 45 days after the yellow fever booster vaccination. Here the CDR3 DNA reads TGCAGCGTTGGTAACTACATAGAGACCCAGTACTTC. Encoded protein: CSVGNYIETQYF.